Below are 4 T cell receptor beta chains sequenced from a single sample in a study of T cells after yellow fever vaccination. TCRdb reprocessed the 5' RACE reads via MiXCR and lists one record per CDR3 protein. Here the sample spans 550,000 to 750,000 distinct CDR3 sequences, less than 15% being singletons. Sequenced material: PBMCs, taken on the day of the yellow fever booster vaccination. All receptors derive from a man aged 25-45 years who received the YFV17D yellow fever vaccine.

The J gene is TRBJ2-5, the V gene TRBV20-1, with a weak D call TRBD2 (6 bases). The CDR3 loop spans 15 amino acids. CDR1 is DFQATT, CDR2 SNEGSKA, per germline (reference sequence). The V end lost 0 bases, the J end lost 5 bases, and 16 bases lay between the germline ends. The CDR3 region is CSARDGGGPGETQYF. CDR3 DNA sequence: TGCAGTGCTAGAGATGGTGGAGGGCCGGGGGAGACCCAGTACTTC.

This clonotype has just a few counts. This rearrangement joins TRBV7-9 to TRBJ2-3, with D perhaps TRBD2 (5 bases). CDR1 SEHNR and CDR2 FQNEAQ come from the germline V gene (reference sequence). V was trimmed by 3 bases and J by 5 bases, leaving 9 bases between them. CDR3 length: 13 amino acids. The CDR3 DNA reads as TGTGCCAGCAGCTTGTACGGGAAAGATACGCAGTATTTT. Translating it yields CASSLYGKDTQYF.

This clonotype was seen ten or more times. The chain employs TRBV5-1 and TRBJ2-1; 10 bases match TRBD2. The CDR3 sequence is 16 residues long. V was clipped by 0 bases and J by 8 bases; unmatched bases: 8. Germline V gene lookup returns CDR1 SGHRS and CDR2 YFSETQ. In nucleotides, the CDR3 is TGCGCCAGCAGCTTGGGGAGCGGGGGGGGTTTCGATGAGCAGTTCTTC. It yields the protein CASSLGSGGGFDEQFF.

The V and J genes are TRBV20-1 and TRBJ2-3, with 8 bases identical to TRBD2. CDR3 size: 16 residues. Germline CDR1 and CDR2: DFQATT and SNEGSKA (reference sequence). The V and J ends lost 4 bases and 0 bases, in that order; junction bases with no gene match: 9. Here the CDR3 reads CSATPVASGSTDTQYF. CDR3 nucleotides: TGCAGTGCTACCCCGGTGGCTAGCGGGAGCACAGATACGCAGTATTTT.